This is a list of T cell receptor beta chains from one sample in a study of blood T cell repertoires in COVID-19. The data were produced by immunoSEQ multiplex PCR, yet TCRdb's version contains in-frame clones alone and is incomplete. The sample consists of approximately 61,000 clones, about 85% of them appearing once. The specimen sequenced was peripheral blood. These receptors were obtained from a man in his 70s with acute or convalescent COVID-19. Both conserved end residues are part of each CDR3. The D gene is left open where the match is weak. Rows give clone size only sometimes, using once, few, many, or a class for an expanded clone.

d_gene | j_gene | abundance | v_gene | CDR3aa | CDR3nt
. | TRBJ1-2 | . | TRBV28 | CASSSPVGVKVYGYTF | TGTGCCAGCAGTTCTCCGGTGGGAGTAAAAGTCTATGGCTACACCTTC
TRBD1 | TRBJ1-6 | . | TRBV6-5 | CASRGDSNSPLHF | TGTGCCAGCAGAGGGGACAGTAATTCACCCCTCCACTTT
. | TRBJ1-5 | . | TRBV10-1 | CASSGKGGGSNQPQHF | TGCGCCAGCAGTGGAAAGGGAGGGGGTAGCAATCAGCCCCAGCATTTT
. | TRBJ1-1 | . | TRBV18 | CASSPGRETEAFF | TGTGCCAGCTCACCCGGCAGGGAAACTGAAGCTTTCTTT
TRBD2 | TRBJ2-7 | . | TRBV2 | CASSVAGGKQYF | TGTGCCAGCAGTGTAGCGGGGGGGAAGCAGTACTTC
. | TRBJ1-1 | . | TRBV18 | CASSPLTGEVAFF | TGTGCCAGCTCACCTTTGACAGGAGAAGTAGCTTTCTTT
TRBD1 | TRBJ1-2 | . | TRBV6-4 | CASSEEQGDNYGYTF | TGTGCCAGCAGTGAGGAACAGGGGGATAACTATGGCTACACCTTC
TRBD1 | TRBJ2-6 | . | TRBV2 | CASSPGQESGANVLTF | TGTGCCAGCAGCCCGGGACAGGAGTCTGGGGCCAACGTCCTGACTTTC
TRBD2 | TRBJ2-3 | . | TRBV2 | CASGRLAGPRSDTQYF | TGTGCCAGCGGTAGACTAGCGGGCCCAAGGTCAGATACGCAGTATTTT
. | TRBJ1-5 | . | TRBV2 | CASSDRVNSNQPQHF | TGTGCCAGCAGTGACAGGGTTAATAGCAATCAGCCCCAGCATTTT
TRBD1 | TRBJ2-7 | . | TRBV5-1 | CASSSDRGNAEQYF | TGCGCCAGCAGCTCGGACAGGGGAAACGCCGAGCAGTACTTC
TRBD2 | TRBJ2-5 | . | TRBV6-1 | CASSELGVTYSGGSETQYF | TGTGCCAGCAGTGAATTAGGAGTAACTTATAGCGGGGGGTCGGAGACCCAGTACTTC
TRBD2 | TRBJ2-1 | . | TRBV5-1 | CASSLVYDSGVINEQFF | TGCGCCAGCAGCTTGGTGTACGATAGCGGGGTTATTAATGAGCAGTTCTTC
TRBD2 | TRBJ2-1 | . | TRBV9 | CASTRMASGANEQFF | TGTGCCAGCACCCGCATGGCTAGCGGGGCCAATGAGCAGTTCTTC
. | TRBJ1-5 | once | TRBV5-4 | CASSFGGSNQPQHF | TGTGCCAGCAGCTTTGGAGGTAGCAATCAGCCCCAGCATTTT
. | TRBJ1-4 | . | TRBV19 | CASSIRGFNEKLFF | TGTGCCAGTAGTATAAGGGGATTTAATGAAAAACTGTTTTTT
. | TRBJ1-5 | . | TRBV4-2 | CASSQDWADNQPQHF | TGTGCCAGCAGCCAAGATTGGGCAGACAATCAGCCCCAGCATTTT
TRBD1 | TRBJ1-3 | . | TRBV7-8 | CASSLRTGSGNTIYF | TGTGCCAGCAGCTTACGGACAGGCTCTGGAAACACCATATATTTT
TRBD1 | TRBJ1-2 | . | TRBV6-5 | CASSYGSVTGPYGYTF | TGTGCCAGCAGTTACGGTTCAGTGACAGGGCCTTATGGCTACACCTTC
. | TRBJ2-7 | . | TRBV12-5 | CASGPLLPSSSYEQYF | TGTGCTAGTGGTCCACTTTTACCCTCGAGCTCCTACGAGCAGTACTTC
TRBD1 | TRBJ2-3 | . | TRBV19 | CASRITGDTDTQYF | TGTGCCAGTAGGATAACAGGGGACACAGATACGCAGTATTTT
. | TRBJ1-2 | . | TRBV5-6 | CASSLAQAYGYTF | TGTGCCAGCAGCTTGGCACAGGCCTATGGCTACACCTTC
TRBD1 | TRBJ2-2 | . | TRBV3-1/TRBV3-2 | CASSPDRWNTGELFF | TGTGCCAGCAGCCCGGACAGGTGGAACACCGGGGAGCTGTTTTTT
TRBD1 | TRBJ2-5 | . | TRBV4-1 | CASSQNLGTGQETQYF | TGCGCCAGCAGCCAAAACCTCGGGACAGGGCAAGAGACCCAGTACTTC
. | TRBJ2-7 | once | TRBV27 | CASSSGGRGLALGQYF | TGTGCCAGCAGTTCCGGGGGTAGAGGTCTGGCCTTGGGGCAGTACTTC
TRBD1 | TRBJ2-3 | . | TRBV6-5 | CASIRQGASTDTQYF | TGTGCCAGCATCCGACAGGGGGCGAGCACAGATACGCAGTATTTT
. | TRBJ2-7 | . | TRBV11-1 | CASSLALPQGDAYEQYF | TGTGCCAGCAGCTTAGCGTTGCCTCAAGGAGATGCCTACGAGCAGTACTTC
. | TRBJ2-5 | . | TRBV20-1 | CSARLETQYF | TGCAGTGCTAGACTAGAGACCCAGTACTTC
. | TRBJ1-6 | once | TRBV11-2 | CASSAAGISPLHF | TGTGCCAGCAGCGCCGCAGGGATTTCACCCCTCCACTTT
TRBD1 | TRBJ1-3 | . | TRBV28 | CASSQTGGGGNTIYF | TGTGCCAGCAGCCAGACAGGGGGCGGTGGAAACACCATATATTTT
TRBD1 | TRBJ2-7 | . | TRBV2 | CASRHGQDLDEQYF | TGTGCCAGTCGCCACGGACAGGACCTAGACGAGCAGTACTTC
. | TRBJ1-2 | . | TRBV7-9 | CASSQPQTQAYGYTF | TGTGCCAGCAGCCAACCTCAGACACAAGCCTATGGCTACACCTTC
TRBD1 | TRBJ1-1 | . | TRBV5-1 | CASSKEGQGSSTEAFF | TGCGCCAGCAGCAAAGAAGGACAGGGATCGAGCACTGAAGCTTTCTTT
. | TRBJ2-1 | . | TRBV2 | CASSDQGGNYNEQFF | TGTGCCAGCAGTGACCAGGGGGGAAACTACAATGAGCAGTTCTTC
. | TRBJ2-1 | . | TRBV4-2 | CASNPSRSEQFF | TGTGCCAGCAACCCCTCTAGGAGTGAGCAGTTCTTC
TRBD1 | TRBJ2-7 | . | TRBV6-1 | CASSDRDRASYEQYF | TGTGCCAGCAGTGACCGGGACAGGGCCTCCTACGAGCAGTACTTC
. | TRBJ2-3 | . | TRBV9 | CASRQTGFSTDTQYF | TGTGCCAGCAGACAAACGGGGTTTAGCACAGATACGCAGTATTTT
. | TRBJ2-3 | . | TRBV2 | CASSAVSDTQYF | TGTGCCAGCAGTGCCGTCTCAGATACGCAGTATTTT
. | TRBJ2-2 | . | TRBV2 | CASRPVSGDTGELFF | TGTGCCAGCAGGCCAGTGTCGGGAGACACCGGGGAGCTGTTTTTT
TRBD2 | TRBJ2-1 | . | TRBV25-1 | CASSEGLAGVVEQFF | TGTGCCAGCAGTGAAGGTCTAGCGGGGGTTGTTGAGCAGTTCTTC
TRBD1 | TRBJ2-3 | . | TRBV2 | CASSVDRPLGTDTQYF | TGTGCCAGCAGTGTGGACAGGCCCCTCGGAACAGATACGCAGTATTTT
TRBD1 | TRBJ1-3 | . | TRBV11-2 | CASSLDRVHTIYF | TGTGCCAGCAGCTTGGACAGGGTGCACACCATATATTTT
TRBD2 | TRBJ2-1 | . | TRBV6-2/TRBV6-3 | CASSSIPLAGNNEQFF | TGTGCCAGCAGTTCAATCCCCCTAGCGGGAAACAATGAGCAGTTCTTC
. | TRBJ1-4 | . | TRBV3-1/TRBV3-2 | CASSQAGGTNEKLFF | TGTGCCAGCAGCCAAGCGGGGGGGACTAATGAAAAACTGTTTTTT
. | TRBJ1-2 | . | TRBV24-1 | CATSDTTANYGYTF | TGTGCCACCAGTGACACGACAGCTAACTATGGCTACACCTTC
. | TRBJ2-1 | . | TRBV5-1 | CASSPRGGRYNEQFF | TGCGCCAGCAGCCCAAGGGGTGGGCGCTACAATGAGCAGTTCTTC
. | TRBJ2-1 | . | TRBV2 | CASSPRRENEQFF | TGTGCCAGCAGCCCCCGTCGGGAAAATGAGCAGTTCTTC
. | TRBJ1-1 | . | TRBV18 | CATTFGGTGLNTEAFF | TGTGCCACTACCTTCGGGGGGACTGGGCTTAACACTGAAGCTTTCTTT
TRBD2 | TRBJ2-1 | . | TRBV6-1 | CASSVNLAGGGNEQFF | TGTGCCAGCAGTGTAAACCTAGCGGGGGGAGGGAATGAGCAGTTCTTC
TRBD1 | TRBJ2-3 | . | TRBV5-4 | CASSPRDRDTDTQYF | TGTGCCAGCAGCCCCCGGGACAGGGACACAGATACGCAGTATTTT
TRBD1 | TRBJ1-2 | . | TRBV6-2/TRBV6-3 | CASSYFLTGALIAGYTF | TGTGCCAGCAGTTACTTCTTGACAGGGGCCCTAATCGCTGGCTACACCTTC
TRBD1 | TRBJ1-5 | . | TRBV28 | CASRGTGEYQPQHF | TGTGCCAGCAGGGGGACAGGGGAATATCAGCCCCAGCATTTT
. | TRBJ1-2 | . | TRBV5-1 | CASSSQGYGYTF | TGCGCCAGCAGCTCGCAGGGGTATGGCTACACCTTC
TRBD1 | TRBJ1-1 | . | TRBV3-1/TRBV3-2 | CASSLQGMNTEAFF | TGTGCCAGCAGCCTACAGGGGATGAACACTGAAGCTTTCTTT
. | TRBJ2-7 | . | TRBV6-5 | CASSYGREQHEQYF | TGTGCCAGCAGTTACGGCCGGGAACAACACGAGCAGTACTTC
TRBD1 | TRBJ2-7 | . | TRBV3-1/TRBV3-2 | CASSLGGQGNEQYF | TGTGCCAGCAGCCTCGGGGGACAGGGCAACGAGCAGTACTTC
TRBD1 | TRBJ2-1 | once | TRBV13 | CASSQTTGGNEQFF | TGTGCCAGCAGCCAAACGACAGGGGGGAATGAGCAGTTCTTC